This T cell receptor beta chain was obtained from a study of blood T cell repertoires in COVID-19. Study-wide context: The analysed material was cDNA or gDNA that came from T cells, B-cell-depleted T cells, or PBMCs.

Methods used by the authors: Reference gene primer amplification yielded estimated nucleated cell counts. Some clones are missing from TCRdb's copy, which holds only in-frame ones; the method was immunoSEQ multiplex PCR. V and J calls and clone size come straight from that table; D and trimming were deduced from the DNA. The sample lists some 85,000 clones, just under 80% occurring once. Seattle cases were enrolled at active infection and followed longitudinally. Germline V gene lookup returns CDR1 LNHDA and CDR2 SQIVND (reference sequence). The V and J ends lost 3 bases and 8 bases respectively, with 8 bases between them. This CDR3 spans 12 amino acids.

This clonotype was sampled from a man in his 70s with COVID-19, enrolled during active disease. This chain connects TRBV19 to TRBJ2-1; D remains unclear. The sample was peripheral blood. CDR3 DNA sequence: TGTGCCAGTAGTATTGGCATGCATGAGCAGTTCTTC. It is translated as CASSIGMHEQFF. Combining the CDR3 with reference TRBV19 and TRBJ2-1 gives the whole variable domain DGGITQSPKYLFRKEGQNVTLSCEQNLNHDAMYWYRQDPGQGLRLIYYSQIVNDFQKGDIAEGYSVSREKKESFPLTVTSAQKNPTAFYLCASSIGMHEQFFGPGTRLTVL.